These 9 T cell receptor beta chains originate from one sample sequenced in a study of shared clonotypes between healthy human individuals. Generated by immunoSEQ multiplex PCR, the TCRdb table keeps only in-frame clones and is missing some. The table has 2 million to 3 million clones, roughly 93% seen once; the top ten hold 0.36%. Sequenced: naive CD4+ T cells from PBMCs. Subset noted: CD45RA+ positively selected. These receptors all come from a man younger than 35 in good health. Some clones in this sample may be carry-over from other donors' samples.

V gene TRBV5-1 combines with J gene TRBJ2-1; 8 bases are shared with TRBD2. The CDR3 spans 15 residues. V was clipped by 3 bases and J by 8 bases; unmatched bases: 10. CDR1 SGHRS and CDR2 YFSETQ come from the germline V gene. The CDR3 bases are TGCGCCAGCAGCTACTTTGCGGGAGGTGATGATGAGCAGTTCTTC. This gives the protein CASSYFAGGDDEQFF.

This chain links TRBV7-3 with TRBJ2-1, with 9 positions matching TRBD2. With V trimmed by 1 base and J by 10 bases, 11 bases remained unmatched. The CDR3 runs to 16 residues. Looked up from germline, CDR1 is SGHTA and CDR2 is FQGTGA. CDR3 sequence: CASSLRSSGSTREQFF. The CDR3 region has the DNA TGTGCCAGCAGCTTAAGGAGTAGCGGGAGCACGCGGGAGCAGTTCTTC.

This chain joins TRBV7-9 and TRBJ2-1, with a possible D match to TRBD1 (6 bases). The V gene's germline CDR1 is SEHNR and CDR2 FQNEAQ (reference sequence). The CDR3 consists of 12 residues. V was cut by 2 bases and J by 14 bases, with 13 bases left in between. The CDR3 loop reads CASSLPTGREFF. CDR3 nucleotide sequence: TGTGCCAGCAGCTTACCGACAGGTCGGGAGTTCTTC. The whole variable domain, remainder taken from reference TRBV7-9 and TRBJ2-1, is DTGVSQNPRHKITKRGQNVTFRCDPISEHNRLYWYRQTLGQGPEFLTYFQNEAQLEKSRLLSDRFSAERPKGSFSTLEIQRTEQGDSAMYLCASSLPTGREFFGPGTRLTVL.

The chain recombines TRBV6-5 with TRBJ2-2; 7 bases fit TRBD1. Losses at the gene ends were 2 bases for V and 4 bases for J; bases not matched to a gene: 4. The CDR3 is 15 residues long. Germline CDR1 is MNHEY and CDR2 is SVGAGI. The CDR3 sequence: CASSYRGLFTGELFF. DNA for the CDR3: TGTGCCAGCAGTTACAGGGGGCTATTCACCGGGGAGCTGTTTTTT.

This rearrangement joins TRBV9 to TRBJ2-3, with a possible D match to TRBD2 (5 bases). The CDR3 loop spans 15 amino acids. Per germline, CDR1 SGDLS and CDR2 YYNGEE. Deletions cut 4 bases from V and 0 bases from J, with 12 bases between. The chain's CDR3 is CASSSQTGSTDTQYF. In DNA form, the CDR3 reads TGTGCCAGCAGCTCTCAGACGGGAAGCACAGATACGCAGTATTTT.

The chain joins TRBV15 to TRBJ1-2; D is undetermined. CDR1 LNHNV and CDR2 YYDKDF come from the germline V gene (reference sequence). V lost 3 bases, J lost 2 bases, and 4 bases lay in between. The CDR3 length is 12 residues. The CDR3 is CATSSDNYGYTF. The CDR3 DNA follows: TGTGCCACCAGCAGCGACAACTATGGCTACACCTTC.

This clone was recorded only once. The chain combines TRBV28 with TRBJ2-3, with 7 bases identical to TRBD1. J was trimmed by 1 base and V by 4 bases; bases with no gene match: 14. The CDR3 length is 18 residues. Germline V gives CDR1 MDHEN, CDR2 SYDVKM. CDR3 bases: TGTGCCAGCAGTTCAGGGGGTTCTAGACCCCGGGGCACAGATACGCAGTATTTT. Its translation is CASSSGGSRPRGTDTQYF.

Here the CDR3 reads CASSSTGLSGANVLTF. CDR3 DNA: TGCGCCAGCAGCTCCACAGGGTTGTCTGGGGCCAACGTCCTGACTTTC. The V and J genes are TRBV5-1 and TRBJ2-6; TRBD1 might be the D (6 bases). With 3 bases removed from V and 1 base from J, the gap between germline ends came to 11 bases. This CDR3 region has 16 residues. Germline V CDR1 and CDR2: SGHRS, YFSETQ.

The rearrangement links TRBV4-1 to TRBJ2-3; D is perhaps TRBD1 (6 bases). Germline CDR1 is MGHRA and CDR2 is YSYEKL. Trimming shortened V by 1 base and J by 0 bases, and 8 bases separated the two germline ends. CDR3 length: 15 amino acids. CDR3 loop: CASSQVGASTDTQYF. The CDR3 coding sequence is TGCGCCAGCAGCCAAGTGGGGGCTAGCACAGATACGCAGTATTTT.